The present entry profiles one TCR beta chain with its context. The antigen is undetermined. V shed 5 bases, J shed 7 bases, and the junction held 7 bases outside the gene matches. CDR3 size: 14 residues. In germline, CDR1 is SSHAT, CDR2 FNYEAQ (reference sequence). The source of the sample is a study of OX40 agonist ivuxolimab in advanced cancers. Study findings and constraints: Undetermined was the antigen specificity of the expanded peripheral T cells.

Method: immunoSEQ multiplex PCR; TCRdb's copy keeps in-frame clones and lacks some. This sample yields 45,000 to 50,000 clones, of which around nine tenths are seen a single time; over 1.5% belongs to the top ten. The TCR comes from an adult with an advanced solid tumor such as melanoma, head and neck, liver or kidney cancer. Here the sequenced sample was CD4+ or CD8+ T cells sorted from blood, taken in a trial of the OX40 agonist ivuxolimab. The chain uses TRBV7-7 and TRBJ2-2; 7 bases align to TRBD1. CDR3: CASSHTRQGGELFF. The CDR3 DNA sequence: TGTGCCAGCAGCCACACGAGACAGGGCGGGGAGCTGTTTTTT.